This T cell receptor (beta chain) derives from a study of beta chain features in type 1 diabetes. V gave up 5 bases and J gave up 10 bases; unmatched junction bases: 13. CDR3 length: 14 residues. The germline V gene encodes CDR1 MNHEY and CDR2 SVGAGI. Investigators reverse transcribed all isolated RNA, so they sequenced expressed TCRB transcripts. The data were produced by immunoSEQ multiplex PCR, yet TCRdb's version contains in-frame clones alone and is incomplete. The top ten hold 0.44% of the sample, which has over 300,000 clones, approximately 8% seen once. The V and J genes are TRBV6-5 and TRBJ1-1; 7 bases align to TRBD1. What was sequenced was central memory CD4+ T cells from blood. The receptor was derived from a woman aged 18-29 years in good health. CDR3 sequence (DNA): TGTGCCAGCAGTATAAACCGGGACAGAGGATCAGCTTTCTTT. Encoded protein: CASSINRDRGSAFF.